The 9 T cell receptor beta chains reported below all come from one sample, sequenced in a study of human T cells and chemical hapten exposure. The time point denotes: pre-sensitization, week 0. Indicated treatment: therapeutic diphenylcyclopropenone sensitization with weekly scalp DPC. TCRdb ran MiXCR on the RACE reads and lists one entry per CDR3 protein. Of under 400,000 distinct CDR3 sequences detected, roughly 5% appear once; the ten largest clones hold 2.6%. Sequenced here: whole blood, sampled in connection with sensitization to the hapten diphenylcyclopropenone (DPC). The receptor set was obtained from a woman in her fifties or sixties with alopecia areata. Some clones in this sample may be carry-over from other donors' samples.

The table lists this clonotype with many counts. This chain joins TRBV9 and TRBJ2-3; 12 nucleotides match TRBD2. Germline V gives CDR1 SGDLS, CDR2 YYNGEE. After removal of 0 bases from V and 2 bases from J, the junction contained 4 bases not matched to a gene. The length of the CDR3 is 17 residues. The CDR3 DNA is TGTGCCAGCAGCGTAGCTAGCGGGGGGGGCTCCACAGATACGCAGTATTTT. It codes for CASSVASGGGSTDTQYF.

This clonotype was observed a few times. The genes are TRBV27 and TRBJ1-2; a weak D match, TRBD1 (6 bases). The CDR3 has 13 residues. Trimming took off 4 bases at V and 7 bases at J, with 13 bases between the two ends. CDR1 MNHEY and CDR2 SMNVEV come from the germline V gene (reference sequence). The CDR3 DNA reads TGTGCCAGCAGTTCTGGGACAACTATTGGCTACACCTTC. Amino acids: CASSSGTTIGYTF.

The chain recombines TRBV6-5 with TRBJ2-1; D is ambiguous. CDR1 is MNHEY and CDR2 is SVGAGI in the germline V gene. CDR3 length: 17 amino acids. Between the trimmed V and J ends, which lost 5 bases and 2 bases, there was a span of 19 bases. The CDR3 here is CASSRPRTHPAYNEQFF. CDR3 bases: TGTGCCAGCAGTCGCCCCCGGACCCACCCTGCCTACAATGAGCAGTTCTTC.

In this sample, this clonotype turned up many times. V is TRBV6-2 or TRBV6-3 and J is TRBJ2-6; 8 bases match TRBD2. Germline V gives CDR1 MNHEY, CDR2 SVGEGT. The CDR3 consists of 16 residues. The V gene end was trimmed by 2 bases and the J gene end by 1 base; junction bases not matched to a gene: 1. The CDR3 nucleotides are TGTGCCAGCAGTTACACGGGGGGGTCTGGGGCCAACGTCCTGACTTTC. Amino acids: CASSYTGGSGANVLTF.

This clonotype has a handful of counts. The V gene is TRBV4-2, the J gene TRBJ2-7; D is tentatively TRBD1 or TRBD2 (6 bases each). The CDR3 has 14 amino acids. Between the trimmed V and J ends, which lost 5 bases and 5 bases, there was a span of 16 bases. Germline loops: CDR1 LGHNA, CDR2 YNFKEQ. The CDR3 coding sequence is TGTGCCAGCAGCTCCTCTGGGGGGCGGAACGAGCAGTACTTC. It codes for CASSSSGGRNEQYF.

This clonotype was seen at least ten times. V is TRBV2 and J is TRBJ2-1, with 12 bases fitting TRBD2. Germline CDR1 and CDR2: SNHLY and FYNNEI. This CDR3 spans 13 amino acids. J was trimmed by 12 bases and V by 7 bases; bases with no gene match: 7. The chain's CDR3 is CASTSSGGGRQFF. The CDR3 DNA reads TGTGCCAGCACGTCTAGCGGGGGGGGTCGGCAGTTCTTC.

This clonotype came up a few times. The CDR3 DNA reads as TGTGCCAGCAGTACGAGGAACCCGAGCTCCTACGAGCAGTACTTC. This gives the protein CASSTRNPSSYEQYF. The rearrangement joins TRBV6-2 or TRBV6-3 to TRBJ2-7; D unresolved. Trimming left V 5 bases short and J 0 bases short, with 14 bases between. The length of the CDR3 is 15 residues. Per germline, CDR1 MNHEY and CDR2 SVGEGT.

The sample holds many counts of this clonotype. This chain links TRBV4-1 with TRBJ2-2, with D perhaps matching TRBD1 (5 bases). The CDR3 has 15 residues. Germline CDR1 is MGHRA and CDR2 is YSYEKL. Trimming took 5 bases from V and 4 from J, leaving 14 bases between them. In DNA, the CDR3 is TGCGCCAGCAGCTCAGGGTTTACAGTCACCGGGGAGCTGTTTTTT. Amino acid sequence: CASSSGFTVTGELFF.

This clonotype occurred many times. The rearrangement uses TRBV20-1 and TRBJ2-3, with D possibly being TRBD1 (6 bases). The V gene's germline CDR1 is DFQATT and CDR2 SNEGSKA (reference sequence). The CDR3 totals 14 residues. Trimming left V 1 base short and J 2 bases short, with 10 bases between. CDR3 nucleotide sequence: TGCAGTGCTAGAGGGACAGATTACACAGATACGCAGTATTTT. Translating it yields CSARGTDYTDTQYF.